This TCR beta chain was sequenced during a study of OX40 agonist ivuxolimab in advanced cancers. Study as a whole: Partial responses were observed in three patients, of whom one had hepatocellular carcinoma and two had cutaneous melanoma. Findings and limits, study-wide: Clonal expansion in partial responders at 0.1-3.0 mg/kg ranked among the lowest. There were also nonresponders showing low normalized T-cell clonal expansion.

A remark on this clone: Its antigen is currently unknown.

The germline V gene encodes CDR1 LNHDA and CDR2 SQIVND (reference sequence). V gave up 6 bases and J gave up 6 bases; unmatched junction bases: 8. There are 15 residues in the CDR3. Assay used: immunoSEQ multiplex PCR; TCRdb lists only in-frame clones, some missing. This repertoire shows roughly 100,000 clones, 80% to 95% found once; its top ten account for around 3.5%. Any history of autoimmune disease or systemic immunosuppression disqualified patients. The sample here was CD4+ or CD8+ T cells sorted from blood, taken in a trial of the OX40 agonist ivuxolimab. The V gene is TRBV19, the J gene TRBJ2-1, with TRBD2 identical over 10 bases. The TCR originated in an adult with an advanced solid tumor such as melanoma, head and neck, liver or kidney cancer. Written as DNA, the CDR3 is TGTGCCAGTAGGATCTCTAGCGGGAGTGCCAATGAGCAGTTCTTC. It yields the protein CASRISSGSANEQFF.